The sequence of this T cell receptor (beta chain) was determined in a study of blood T cell repertoires in COVID-19 (TCRdb year 2020). As for the study more broadly: The collaborator samples originated in the United States, Italy and Spain and spanned the acute and convalescent phases of COVID-19. The prospective study material was composed of cDNA or gDNA derived from T cells, B-cell-depleted T cells, or PBMCs. The dataset comprised deeply sampled blood TCRbeta repertoires from subjects exposed to, actively infected with, or recovered from COVID-19. The repertoires were released in a freely available public database meant as a resource for research on the immune response to SARS-CoV-2. Samples came from the ongoing ImmuneRACE study (first 160 participants) plus 1,254 subjects from 6 global collaborators. Sample metadata almost always included a de-identified subject ID, COVID-19 status, age in years and sex. Where HLA class I and class II types were available, the types were taken from metadata supplied by the sample provider, not from assay-based typing.

Overall results and qualifications from the work: How much clinical and demographic metadata was included differed by source and by participant, and the metadata was provided uncurated.

Turning to this clone: No antigen is known for it. Per-nucleotide qualities are absent, and no much larger clonotype sits a single base away.

TCRbeta CDR3 regions were amplified from genomic DNA by means of the immunoSEQ Assay, a bias-controlled multiplex PCR. On the authors' methods: Nucleated cell counts per sample were estimated from amplification of reference gene primers within the assay. To quantify the absolute abundance of each unique TCRbeta CDR3 rearrangement, sequence reads were collapsed and filtered. For each sample, productive Simpson clonality was calculated as the square root of Simpson's diversity index across productive rearrangements. TCRdb re-hosts the immuneACCESS table, in-frame sequences only. Its copies lack some clones; in the studies checked, an unresolved V gene accounts for under half of them, and the cause for the rest is not known. V and J calls and clone size are those listed in that table; D and trimming were worked out from the DNA. Recorded for this sample are about 210,000 clones; around 82% of them occurred a single time. About 2.5% of the sample lies in the top ten.

The CDR3 goes from the cysteine to the phenylalanine over 14 residues. Only the CDR3 part of the read is kept: 42 bases, read in frame from the first base. CDR1 and CDR2 (KGHDR, SFDVKD) derive from the germline V gene. The junction carries 11 bases between V and J, which are trimmed by 5 bases and 2 bases respectively. Each collaborating institution followed its own protocols to collect whole blood in K2EDTA tubes. For TCRbeta analysis, collaborators shipped samples in one of three forms: frozen whole blood, isolated PBMCs, or DNA extracted from either of those sample types. The source is a woman between 40 and 55 years old with active or convalescent COVID-19. The sequenced sample was peripheral blood. The V and J segments used are TRBV24-1 and TRBJ1-1; a tentative D call is TRBD1 (5 bases match). CDR3 region: CATSGTPPNTEAFF. The DNA reads TGTGCCACCAGTGGGACACCCCCTAACACTGAAGCTTTCTTT.